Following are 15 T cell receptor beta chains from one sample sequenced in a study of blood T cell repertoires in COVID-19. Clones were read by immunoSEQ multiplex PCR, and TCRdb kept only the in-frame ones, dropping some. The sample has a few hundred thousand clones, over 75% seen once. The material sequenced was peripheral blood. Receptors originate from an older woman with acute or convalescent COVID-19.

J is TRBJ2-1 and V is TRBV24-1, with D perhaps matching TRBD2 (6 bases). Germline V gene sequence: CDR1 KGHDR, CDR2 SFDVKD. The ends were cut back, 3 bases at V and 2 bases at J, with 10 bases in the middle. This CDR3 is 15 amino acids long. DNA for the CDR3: TGTGCCACCAGTGATCCAGAGCGGGCCTACAATGAGCAGTTCTTC. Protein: CATSDPERAYNEQFF.

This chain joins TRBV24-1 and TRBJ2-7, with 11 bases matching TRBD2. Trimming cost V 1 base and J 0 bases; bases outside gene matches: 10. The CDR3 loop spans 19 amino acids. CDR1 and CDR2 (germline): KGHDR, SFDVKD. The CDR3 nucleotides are TGTGCCACCAGTGATTTAGTAGCGGGAGGGAAAGTAAGCTCCTACGAGCAGTACTTC. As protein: CATSDLVAGGKVSSYEQYF.

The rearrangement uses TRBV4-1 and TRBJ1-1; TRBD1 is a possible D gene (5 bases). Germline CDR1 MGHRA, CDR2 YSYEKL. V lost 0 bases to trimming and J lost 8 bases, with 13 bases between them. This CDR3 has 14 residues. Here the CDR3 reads CASSQESWGDEAFF. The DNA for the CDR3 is TGCGCCAGCAGCCAAGAGTCCTGGGGGGACGAAGCTTTCTTT.

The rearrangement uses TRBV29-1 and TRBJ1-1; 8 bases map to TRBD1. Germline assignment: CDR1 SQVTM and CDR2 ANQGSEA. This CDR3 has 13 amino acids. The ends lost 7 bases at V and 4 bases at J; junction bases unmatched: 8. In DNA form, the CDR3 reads TGCAGCGCCGGTACAGGGGGAGGCACTGAAGCTTTCTTT. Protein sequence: CSAGTGGGTEAFF.

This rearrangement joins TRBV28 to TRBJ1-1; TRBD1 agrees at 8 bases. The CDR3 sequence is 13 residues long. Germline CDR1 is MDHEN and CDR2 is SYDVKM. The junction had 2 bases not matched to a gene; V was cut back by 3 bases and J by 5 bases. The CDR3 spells CASSFRGRTEAFF. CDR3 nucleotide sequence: TGTGCCAGCAGTTTCAGGGGGCGGACTGAAGCTTTCTTT.

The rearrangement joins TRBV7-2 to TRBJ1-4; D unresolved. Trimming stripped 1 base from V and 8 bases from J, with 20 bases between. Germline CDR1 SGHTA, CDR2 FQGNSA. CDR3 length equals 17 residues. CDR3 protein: CASSLGPPGSAREKLFF. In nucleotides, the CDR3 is TGTGCCAGCAGCTTAGGGCCTCCGGGAAGCGCGCGAGAAAAACTGTTTTTT.

CDR3 protein: CASSQVLDSLAGNTIYF. The CDR3 DNA is TGCGCCAGCAGCCAAGTTCTGGACAGTTTGGCTGGAAACACCATATATTTT. The genes are TRBV4-3 and TRBJ1-3, with a possible D match to TRBD1 (6 bases). The CDR3 has 17 amino acids. V lost 1 base to trimming and J lost 2 bases, with 15 bases between them. Germline V CDR1 and CDR2: LGHNA, YSLEER.

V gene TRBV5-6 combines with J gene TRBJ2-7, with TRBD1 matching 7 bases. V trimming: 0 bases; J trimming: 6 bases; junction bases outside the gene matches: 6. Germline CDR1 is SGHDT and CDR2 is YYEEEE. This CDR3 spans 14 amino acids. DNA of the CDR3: TGTGCCAGCAGCTTGGAAGGGGGCGGTTTCGAGCAGTACTTC. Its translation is CASSLEGGGFEQYF.

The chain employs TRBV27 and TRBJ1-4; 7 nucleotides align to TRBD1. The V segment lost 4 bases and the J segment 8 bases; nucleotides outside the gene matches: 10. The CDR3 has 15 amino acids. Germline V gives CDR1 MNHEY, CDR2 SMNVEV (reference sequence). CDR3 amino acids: CASSSTTGKYEKLFF. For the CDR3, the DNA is TGTGCCAGCAGTTCCACGACAGGGAAGTACGAAAAACTGTTTTTT.

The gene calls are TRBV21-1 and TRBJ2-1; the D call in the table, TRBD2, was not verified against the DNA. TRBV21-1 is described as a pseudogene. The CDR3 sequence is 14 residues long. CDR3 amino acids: CASGCGTTYNEQFF. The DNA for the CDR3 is TGTGCCAGCGGGTGCGGGACGACCTACAATGAGCAGTTCTTC.

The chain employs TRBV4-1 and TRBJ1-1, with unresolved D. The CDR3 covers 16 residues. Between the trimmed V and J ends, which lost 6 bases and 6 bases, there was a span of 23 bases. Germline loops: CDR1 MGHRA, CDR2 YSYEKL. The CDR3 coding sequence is TGCGCCAGCAGACATAGCCCTATGGGGAGTCTCGCTGAAGCTTTCTTT. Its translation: CASRHSPMGSLAEAFF.

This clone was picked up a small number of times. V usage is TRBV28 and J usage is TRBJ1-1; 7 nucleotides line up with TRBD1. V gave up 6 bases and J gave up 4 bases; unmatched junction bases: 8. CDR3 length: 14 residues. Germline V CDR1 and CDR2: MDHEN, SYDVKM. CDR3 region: CASRLATGATEAFF. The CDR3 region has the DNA TGTGCCAGCAGATTAGCCACAGGGGCCACTGAAGCTTTCTTT. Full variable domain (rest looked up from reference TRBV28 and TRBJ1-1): DVKVTQSSRYLVKRTGEKVFLECVQDMDHENMFWYRQDPGLGLRLIYFSYDVKMKEKGDIPEGYSVSREKKERFSLILESASTNQTSMYLCASRLATGATEAFFGQGTRLTVV.

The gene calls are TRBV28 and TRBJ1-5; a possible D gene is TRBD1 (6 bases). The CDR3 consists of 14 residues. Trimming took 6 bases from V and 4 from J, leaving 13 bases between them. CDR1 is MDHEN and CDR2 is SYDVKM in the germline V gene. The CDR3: CASSIQGGNQPQHF. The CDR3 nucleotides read TGTGCCAGCAGCATACAGGGCGGTAATCAGCCCCAGCATTTT.

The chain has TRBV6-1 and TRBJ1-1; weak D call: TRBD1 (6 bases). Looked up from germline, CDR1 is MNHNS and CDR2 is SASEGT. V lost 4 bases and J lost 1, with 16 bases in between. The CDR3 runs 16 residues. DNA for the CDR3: TGTGCCAGCAGTGGTGACGACAGGAGATGGAACACTGAAGCTTTCTTT. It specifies CASSGDDRRWNTEAFF.

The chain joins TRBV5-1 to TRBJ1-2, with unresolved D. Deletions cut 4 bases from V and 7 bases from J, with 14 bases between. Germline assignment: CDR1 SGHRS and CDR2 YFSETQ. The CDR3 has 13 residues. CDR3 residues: CASSVNREFGYTF. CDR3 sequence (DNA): TGCGCCAGCAGCGTTAACAGAGAATTTGGCTACACCTTC. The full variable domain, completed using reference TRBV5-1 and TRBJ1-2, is KAGVTQTPRYLIKTRGQQVTLSCSPISGHRSVSWYQQTPGQGLQFLFEYFSETQRNKGNFPGRFSGRQFSNSRSEMNVSTLELGDSALYLCASSVNREFGYTFGSGTRLTVV.